Listed below are T cell receptor beta chains from one sample, sequenced in a study of neurological immune-mediated disorders. MiXCR, applied by TCRdb to the 5' RACE reads, yields one record per CDR3 protein. Of some 16,000 distinct CDR3 sequences listed, 7% to 9.5% are singletons. Sequencing was carried out using CD8+ T cells from blood. The receptor source for this set is a man between 45 and 60 years old in good health. The conserved cysteine and the conserved F or W are not part of the CDR3 here. D genes are given only for firm matches.

d_gene: NA
v_gene: TRBV28
CDR3aa: ASSLAGYGDTQY

d_gene: NA
v_gene: TRBV2
CDR3aa: ANFYGVRLSGANVLT

d_gene: TRBD1
v_gene: TRBV7-2
CDR3aa: ASSPAPGTGDFLLSYEQY

d_gene: NA
v_gene: TRBV10-3
CDR3aa: AISLAEWSDTQY

d_gene: TRBD1
v_gene: TRBV12-3/TRBV12-4
CDR3aa: ASSLPTGGWYEQY

d_gene: TRBD1
v_gene: TRBV29-1
CDR3aa: SVEGGQGASNEQF

d_gene: TRBD2
v_gene: TRBV20-1
CDR3aa: SASFRAGVETQY

d_gene: TRBD2
v_gene: TRBV6-5
CDR3aa: ASSRGLAATPSTDTQY

d_gene: TRBD1
v_gene: TRBV28
CDR3aa: ASHLWTGPLMGSGANVLT

d_gene: TRBD2
v_gene: TRBV20-1
CDR3aa: SARAGEISSANEQF

d_gene: NA
v_gene: TRBV20-1
CDR3aa: SARTRDTEAF

d_gene: TRBD1
v_gene: TRBV20-1
CDR3aa: SARQGSRPYEQY

d_gene: NA
v_gene: TRBV20-1
CDR3aa: SARRGSSYEQY

d_gene: TRBD1
v_gene: TRBV5-1
CDR3aa: ASSSLGQPVNEQY

d_gene: NA
v_gene: TRBV6-5
CDR3aa: ASSYSQGNTGELF

d_gene: TRBD2
v_gene: TRBV9
CDR3aa: ASSSNPSGSTDTQY

d_gene: NA
v_gene: TRBV7-8
CDR3aa: ASSLVGFSYEQY

d_gene: NA
v_gene: TRBV6-4
CDR3aa: ASSELSEGEQF

d_gene: TRBD2
v_gene: TRBV28
CDR3aa: ASIFLAGGVGEQF

d_gene: NA
v_gene: TRBV6-4
CDR3aa: ASSDRYKSNEQF

d_gene: NA
v_gene: TRBV5-5
CDR3aa: ASTATGDCSPLH

d_gene: NA
v_gene: TRBV29-1
CDR3aa: SVGEVSYEQY

d_gene: TRBD1
v_gene: TRBV5-1
CDR3aa: ASSDNRDRGRTGELF

d_gene: NA
v_gene: TRBV28
CDR3aa: ASGRDNSYEQY

d_gene: NA
v_gene: TRBV3-1
CDR3aa: ASSLRLGSVYEQY

d_gene: NA
v_gene: TRBV4-3
CDR3aa: ASSQDSSPAYGYT

d_gene: TRBD1
v_gene: TRBV29-1
CDR3aa: SATGTGDWNTQY

d_gene: NA
v_gene: TRBV20-1
CDR3aa: SAKCSDFEDSSYNEQF

d_gene: TRBD2
v_gene: TRBV20-1
CDR3aa: SARLGLAGNTDTQY

d_gene: TRBD2
v_gene: TRBV6-4
CDR3aa: ASSDGVGGGYNEQF

d_gene: TRBD2
v_gene: TRBV20-1
CDR3aa: SARDGVEREAYNEQF

d_gene: TRBD2
v_gene: TRBV9
CDR3aa: ASSGAPGLAGAGGLEQF

d_gene: NA
v_gene: TRBV6-2/TRBV6-3
CDR3aa: ASSYLGYNEQF

d_gene: NA
v_gene: TRBV9
CDR3aa: ASSVGLAGSSYEQY

d_gene: NA
v_gene: TRBV27
CDR3aa: ASSSTSLETQY

d_gene: NA
v_gene: TRBV27
CDR3aa: ASRTGGNQPQH

d_gene: NA
v_gene: TRBV11-2
CDR3aa: ASSPPTDQETQY

d_gene: TRBD1
v_gene: TRBV29-1
CDR3aa: SVTGVHGELF

d_gene: TRBD1
v_gene: TRBV4-1
CDR3aa: ASSQEGQTNTEAF

d_gene: TRBD1
v_gene: TRBV28
CDR3aa: ASRQEDRAGATQY

d_gene: NA
v_gene: TRBV29-1
CDR3aa: SVLGGRAETQY

d_gene: NA
v_gene: TRBV3-1
CDR3aa: ASSPGTHAGVLT

d_gene: TRBD1
v_gene: TRBV2
CDR3aa: ASKVTGAEDTQY

d_gene: TRBD2
v_gene: TRBV28
CDR3aa: ASSSSGLGEQETQY